Below, 30 T cell receptor beta chains from the same sample are listed, as sequenced in a study of blood T cells in healthy people across ages. The authors ran a second PCR of about 6 to 12 cycles using a sample-barcoded 5' primer and a J-beta primer mix. TCRdb used MiXCR to reprocess the 5' RACE reads, holding one entry per CDR3 protein. Of about 1.1 million distinct CDR3 sequences in the sample, roughly two fifths were seen once. Source material: blood. The receptors derive from a man aged 18-30 years in good health.

The chain recombines TRBV7-2 with TRBJ2-5, with D perhaps matching TRBD2 (5 bases). V was trimmed by 1 base and J by 5 bases, leaving 11 bases between them. Germline V gene sequence: CDR1 SGHTA, CDR2 FQGNSA. The CDR3 extends over 14 amino acids. This chain's CDR3 is CASSLGPGTETQYF. The CDR3 DNA reads TGTGCCAGCAGCTTAGGGCCGGGAACGGAGACCCAGTACTTC.

This rearrangement joins TRBV5-1 to TRBJ2-1, with D unclear. Trimming cost V 9 bases and J 0 bases, with 19 bases left between them. Germline V gene data show CDR1 as SGHRS and CDR2 as YFSETQ. CDR3 length equals 16 residues. The CDR3 loop is CATAEQTDSSYNEQFF. CDR3 nucleotide sequence: TGCGCCACCGCGGAACAGACGGATTCCTCCTACAATGAGCAGTTCTTC.

This clonotype was recorded at least ten times. The rearrangement uses TRBV10-3 and TRBJ2-3, with 8 bases identical to TRBD2. CDR1 and CDR2 (germline): ENHRY, SYGVKD. The CDR3 has 13 amino acids. The V segment lost 7 bases and the J segment 3 bases; nucleotides outside the gene matches: 3. For the CDR3, the DNA is TGTGCCATCAATTCGGGAGGGACAGATACGCAGTATTTT. Translated, it gives CAINSGGTDTQYF.

A single count supports this clonotype. The V and J genes are TRBV7-2 and TRBJ2-5; possibly TRBD2 for D (5 bases). Judging by the DNA end, TRBJ2-4 fits better; the J call may be wrong. Germline-derived CDR1 and CDR2 are SGHTA and FQGNSA. The CDR3 spans 14 residues. The CDR3 bases are TGTGCCAGCAGCTCCGGGGAGAACAAAAACATTCAGTACTTC. It encodes CASSSGENKNIQYF.

V gene TRBV5-1 combines with J gene TRBJ1-1; TRBD1 might be the D (6 bases). The CDR3 runs 16 residues. Germline assignment: CDR1 SGHRS and CDR2 YFSETQ. The V and J ends lost 4 bases and 3 bases respectively, with 19 bases between them. The CDR3 nucleotides read TGCGCCAGCAGCCCAACGCCCCCACAGGGAGACACTGAAGCTTTCTTT. Amino acids: CASSPTPPQGDTEAFF.

Regarding this clonotype: This clone may be a read error of a much larger clone one base away. The chain carries TRBV11-2 and TRBJ2-1, with 8 bases identical to TRBD1. The germline gives CDR1 SGHAT, CDR2 FQNNGV. This CDR3 has 13 residues. The CDR3 nucleotides are TGTGCCAGCAGCGTAGAATGGACAGGGGAGCAGTTCTTC. Amino acids: CASSVEWTGEQFF.

The chain combines TRBV5-1 with TRBJ1-1; a weak D match, TRBD1 (5 bases). CDR1 and CDR2 (germline): SGHRS, YFSETQ. Deletions cut 4 bases from V and 3 bases from J, with 13 bases between. The CDR3 is 14 residues long. CDR3 sequence: CASSPQGVYTEAFF. In DNA form, the CDR3 reads TGCGCCAGCAGCCCCCAGGGAGTTTACACTGAAGCTTTCTTT.

V usage is TRBV5-1 and J usage is TRBJ1-6; D unresolved. CDR1 is SGHRS and CDR2 is YFSETQ in the germline V gene. The CDR3 is 15 residues long. V was clipped by 1 base and J by 7 bases, with 12 bases between them. In DNA, the CDR3 is TGCGCCAGCAGCTTGTGGTGGATCGAGAATTCACCCCTCCACTTT. Amino acid sequence: CASSLWWIENSPLHF. Using reference TRBV5-1 and TRBJ1-6 for the parts outside the CDR3, the full variable domain is KAGVTQTPRYLIKTRGQQVTLSCSPISGHRSVSWYQQTPGQGLQFLFEYFSETQRNKGNFPGRFSGRQFSNSRSEMNVSTLELGDSALYLCASSLWWIENSPLHFGNGTRLTVT.

This clonotype came up a few times. V and J are TRBV12-3 or TRBV12-4 and TRBJ1-4; 7 bases line up with TRBD1. The CDR3 extends over 14 amino acids. V trimming: 1 base; J trimming: 8 bases; junction bases outside the gene matches: 4. Here the CDR3 DNA reads TGTGCCAGCAGTTTAGTTCAGGGGGAGGAAAAACTGTTTTTT. Translated: CASSLVQGEEKLFF.

The chain combines TRBV7-2 with TRBJ2-5, with D hard to call. This CDR3 is 16 amino acids long. CDR1 and CDR2 (germline): SGHTA, FQGNSA. V lost 0 bases to trimming and J lost 1 base, with 12 bases between them. CDR3 coding DNA: TGTGCCAGCAGCTTAGCTTCTCGGAATTTCCAAGAGACCCAGTACTTC. Translation: CASSLASRNFQETQYF.

The chain joins TRBV7-2 to TRBJ2-3, with D possibly TRBD2 on 5 matching bases. CDR3 size: 17 residues. The V end lost 2 bases, the J end lost 1 base, and 16 bases lay between the germline ends. Germline loops: CDR1 SGHTA, CDR2 FQGNSA. CDR3 region: CASSLRNPGLRTDTQYF. The CDR3 nucleotides are TGTGCCAGCAGCTTAAGGAATCCAGGACTTCGCACAGATACGCAGTATTTT.

V gene TRBV6-1 combines with J gene TRBJ2-1; 8 bases line up with TRBD1. V shed 5 bases and J 9 bases; nucleotides not matched to a gene: 21. The germline V gene has CDR1 MNHNS and CDR2 SASEGT. The CDR3 contains 18 residues. DNA of the CDR3: TGTGCCAGCAGTCCCCGACAGGGGCTGTATTCGTATAACAGTGAGCAGTTCTTC. Translating gives CASSPRQGLYSYNSEQFF.

This clonotype was seen at least ten times. The chain carries TRBV4-1 and TRBJ2-1; perhaps TRBD2 as D (6 bases). Per germline, CDR1 MGHRA and CDR2 YSYEKL. The CDR3 has 14 residues. The germline V and J ends were trimmed by 3 bases and 7 bases, with 13 bases remaining between them. The CDR3 here is CASSQAPGVNEQFF. CDR3 nucleotides: TGCGCCAGCAGCCAGGCACCGGGGGTTAATGAGCAGTTCTTC.

The chain is built from TRBV11-2 and TRBJ1-5, with 9 bases lining up with TRBD1. The CDR3 covers 19 residues. The junction had 14 bases not matched to a gene; V was cut back by 5 bases and J by 0 bases. Germline V lookup: CDR1 SGHAT, CDR2 FQNNGV. The CDR3 DNA is TGTGCCAGCAGCCCCCGGGACAGGGAACTTGAGGATAGCAATCAGCCCCAGCATTTT. This sequence encodes CASSPRDRELEDSNQPQHF.

This clonotype was observed a few times. The chain uses TRBV29-1 and TRBJ1-2, with 8 bases aligning to TRBD1. With V trimmed by 5 bases and J by 4 bases, 9 bases remained unmatched. The CDR3 has 14 residues. The germline V gene has CDR1 SQVTM and CDR2 ANQGSEA. The CDR3 DNA sequence: TGCAGCGTTCCCCCAGGACAGGGAGGCTATGGCTACACCTTC. Protein sequence: CSVPPGQGGYGYTF.

The chain has TRBV5-1 and TRBJ2-3; possibly TRBD1 or TRBD2 for D (5 bases each). CDR3 size: 15 residues. Trimming stripped 0 bases from V and 6 bases from J, with 14 bases between. From germline, CDR1 is SGHRS and CDR2 YFSETQ. Written as DNA, the CDR3 is TGCGCCAGCAGCTTGGCCAATGAGGGGTCCGATACGCAGTATTTT. It translates to CASSLANEGSDTQYF.

In regard to this clonotype: At one boundary the junction diverges from the germline segment, which might be a read error. The rearrangement joins TRBV4-2 to TRBJ1-6, with D uncertain. CDR1 and CDR2 (germline): LGHNA, YNFKEQ. The CDR3 sequence is 13 residues long. CDR3 DNA sequence: TGTGCCAGCAGCCAAGTTAGTGATTCACCCCCCCACTTT. It is translated as CASSQVSDSPPHF.

This clonotype was counted many times. V and J are TRBV20-1 and TRBJ1-2; D might be TRBD1 (6 bases). CDR1 and CDR2 (germline): DFQATT, SNEGSKA (reference sequence). The CDR3 covers 12 residues. V gave up 6 bases and J gave up 5 bases, with 13 bases separating them. This chain's CDR3 is CSALGQNYGYTF. The CDR3 DNA is TGCAGTGCCCTCGGACAGAATTATGGCTACACCTTC.

Notes on this clonotype: A much larger clone lies one base from this, so it may be a read error. This chain joins TRBV7-9 and TRBJ1-2, with a possible D match to TRBD1 (6 bases). The length of the CDR3 is 13 residues. The germline V gene encodes CDR1 SEHNR and CDR2 FQNEAQ (reference sequence). The CDR3, as DNA: TGTACCAGCAGCTACGGGACACCCTATGGCTACACCTTC. This sequence encodes CTSSYGTPYGYTF.

The V gene is TRBV10-3, the J gene TRBJ1-1; perhaps TRBD1 as D (6 bases). The germline V and J ends were trimmed by 8 bases and 2 bases, with 9 bases remaining between them. Germline values: CDR1 ENHRY, CDR2 SYGVKD. CDR3 length equals 12 residues. DNA for the CDR3: TGTGCCATCGGGGGGGCCAACACTGAAGCTTTCTTT. As protein: CAIGGANTEAFF.

The chain joins TRBV20-1 to TRBJ2-5; no clear D gene. This CDR3 is 13 amino acids long. The germline V gene has CDR1 DFQATT and CDR2 SNEGSKA (reference sequence). Trimming removed 0 bases from V and 11 bases from J, with 16 bases in between. CDR3 DNA sequence: TGCAGTGCTAGAGATCGGCGCAACGATGAGCAGTACTTC. Its protein is CSARDRRNDEQYF.

This clonotype was counted once. The J gene is TRBJ2-6, the V gene TRBV10-3, with D unresolved. Germline V lookup: CDR1 ENHRY, CDR2 SYGVKD. V was cut by 0 bases and J by 2 bases, with 5 bases left in between. This CDR3 has 15 amino acids. Here the CDR3 DNA reads TGTGCCATCAGTGAGTCCCACCCTGGGGCCAACGTCCTGACTTTC. It is translated as CAISESHPGANVLTF.

This clonotype was recorded many times. The chain recombines TRBV12-3 or TRBV12-4 with TRBJ1-1; 8 nucleotides agree with TRBD1. The V gene end was trimmed by 6 bases and the J gene end by 7 bases; junction bases not matched to a gene: 10. The CDR3 extends over 14 amino acids. CDR3 nucleotide sequence: TGTGCCAGCAGCCGCGGGACAGGCAATTTTGAAGCTTTCTTT. Residues: CASSRGTGNFEAFF.

Worth noting for this clonotype: The junction departs from the called germline gene at one end, perhaps through a read error. V usage is TRBV6-5 and J usage is TRBJ1-2, with 7 bases matching TRBD1. The CDR3 runs 15 residues. Germline assignment: CDR1 MNHEY and CDR2 SVGAGI. Written as DNA, the CDR3 is TGTGTCAGCAAGTTAGGGGAGGGGGCGGCATCTGGCTACACCTTC. It is translated as CVSKLGEGAASGYTF.

The CDR3 reads CASSSQGGQGARNEQFF. The CDR3 DNA sequence: TGCGCCAGCAGCTCACAAGGGGGACAGGGGGCAAGGAATGAGCAGTTCTTC. This chain links TRBV5-1 with TRBJ2-1; TRBD1 matches 12 bases. CDR1 is SGHRS and CDR2 is YFSETQ in the germline V gene. The J segment lost 7 bases and the V segment lost 3 bases, leaving 11 bases of the junction unmatched. CDR3 length: 17 amino acids.

This clonotype was seen ten or more times. The V gene is TRBV4-2, the J gene TRBJ2-3, with no clear D. Deletions cut 0 bases from V and 6 bases from J, with 13 bases between. Germline CDR1 reads LGHNA; CDR2 reads YNFKEQ. The CDR3 spans 15 residues. The CDR3 DNA reads as TGTGCCAGCAGCCAAGATCGCGGCTTGGTGGATACGCAGTATTTT. Translated, it gives CASSQDRGLVDTQYF.

This sequence joins TRBV6-2 or TRBV6-3 and TRBJ1-6; maybe TRBD1 (5 bases). This CDR3 has 16 residues. Germline V gene data show CDR1 as MNHEY and CDR2 as SVGEGT. Trimming cost V 8 bases and J 4 bases, with 18 bases left between them. The CDR3: CASRNTGTLYNSPLHF. CDR3 bases: TGTGCCAGCCGAAACACCGGGACTTTGTATAATTCACCCCTCCACTTT.

The CDR3 sequence: CASSPPGQSYEQYF. CDR3 sequence (DNA): TGCGCCAGCAGCCCCCCGGGGCAGTCCTACGAGCAGTACTTC. The rearrangement uses TRBV5-1 and TRBJ2-7; D tentatively reads TRBD1 or TRBD2 (5 bases each). The CDR3 spans 14 residues. Germline assignment: CDR1 SGHRS and CDR2 YFSETQ. V was clipped by 4 bases and J by 1 base, with 12 bases between them. The full variable domain, its missing parts supplied by reference TRBV5-1 and TRBJ2-7, is KAGVTQTPRYLIKTRGQQVTLSCSPISGHRSVSWYQQTPGQGLQFLFEYFSETQRNKGNFPGRFSGRQFSNSRSEMNVSTLELGDSALYLCASSPPGQSYEQYFGPGTRLTVT.

J is TRBJ2-3 and V is TRBV3-1; the match to TRBD2 covers 9 bases. This CDR3 has 17 amino acids. Trimming at V came to 0 bases and at J to 2 bases, leaving 6 bases not matched to a gene. Germline CDR1 LGHDT, CDR2 YNNKEL (reference sequence). CDR3 nucleotides: TGTGCCAGCAGCCAAGATGTAGCGGGGGCCTTCACAGATACGCAGTATTTT. Translation gives CASSQDVAGAFTDTQYF.

This clonotype has a count of ten or more. The J gene is TRBJ2-3, the V gene TRBV4-3, with 7 bases matching TRBD2. Germline loops: CDR1 LGHNA, CDR2 YSLEER. The J segment lost 3 bases and the V segment lost 0 bases, leaving 6 bases of the junction unmatched. The CDR3 is 16 amino acids. CDR3 in amino acids: CASSQEGRGWTDTQYF. In DNA, the CDR3 is TGCGCCAGCAGCCAAGAGGGGAGGGGTTGGACAGATACGCAGTATTTT.